This T cell receptor (beta chain) was recorded in a study of T-cell reconstitution after alpha-beta-depleted transplantation in children. Germline CDR1 and CDR2: LGHDT and YNNKEL (reference sequence). The CDR3 has 14 residues. Trimming left V 0 bases short and J 5 bases short, with 10 bases between. There are many counts of this clonotype. Preparation of the TCRbeta library was carried out with unique molecular identifiers. TCRdb analysed the PCR reads with MiXCR anew, one entry per CDR3 protein. The data show approximately 350,000 distinct CDR3 sequences, about an eighth seen once. J is TRBJ1-1 and V is TRBV3-1; D gene ambiguous. The source is a human donor who donated a stem cell graft to a child with Fanconi anemia. Sequencing used PBMCs, obtained from the stem cell graft. Here the CDR3 reads CASSQETSGTEAFF. CDR3 nucleotide sequence: TGTGCCAGCAGCCAAGAGACGTCGGGAACTGAAGCTTTCTTT.